What follows are 17 T cell receptor beta chains derived from one specimen sequenced in a study of blood T cell repertoires in COVID-19 (dated by TCRdb to the early 2020s). The library was obtained by the immunoSEQ multiplex PCR assay. TCRdb carries this immuneACCESS record with in-frame sequences only. Its versions omit some clonotypes, under half of them owing to an unresolved V gene in the studies checked, with the rest unexplained. This sample holds roughly 260,000 clones; 88% were observed only once. The ten most abundant clones make up under 4.5% of the sample. Sequencing input: peripheral blood. The source of these receptors is a man aged 55 to 70 who had recovered from COVID-19.

The chain joins TRBV4-2 to TRBJ1-2; D gene unclear. V lost 0 bases and J 5 bases, leaving 13 bases between the germline ends. The CDR3 is made up of 15 amino acids. CDR1 is LGHNA and CDR2 is YNFKEQ in the germline V gene. The CDR3, as DNA: TGTGCCAGCAGCCAAGATCGGCAGGATCCTTATGGCTACACCTTC. Translation gives CASSQDRQDPYGYTF.

The chain couples TRBV6-2 or TRBV6-3 to TRBJ1-6; D possibly corresponds to TRBD1 (6 bases). Trimming cost V 6 bases and J 14 bases, with 11 bases left between them. The CDR3 has 11 residues. Germline V CDR1 and CDR2: MNHEY, SVGEGT. The CDR3, as DNA: TGTGCCAGCAGCTTACAGGGAGCCCTCCACTTT. This translates into CASSLQGALHF.

The chain couples TRBV12-5 to TRBJ2-7; D is uncertain. From germline, CDR1 is LGHNT and CDR2 FRNRAP. This CDR3 has 12 residues. The V end lost 2 bases, the J end lost 7 bases, and 9 bases lay between the germline ends. The CDR3 nucleotides read TGTGCTAGTGGTTTGCCGCCTACGGAGCAGTACTTC. Its translation is CASGLPPTEQYF.

V and J are TRBV5-1 and TRBJ2-6, with D possibly being TRBD2 (5 bases). Per the germline V gene, CDR1 is SGHRS and CDR2 is YFSETQ. Trimming removed 0 bases at V and 2 bases at J, with 6 bases between. CDR3 length: 15 residues. In DNA, the CDR3 is TGCGCCAGCAGCTTGGACGGGGCTGGGGCCAACGTCCTGACTTTC. As protein: CASSLDGAGANVLTF. The full variable domain, in which reference TRBV5-1 and TRBJ2-6 provide the parts outside the CDR3, is KAGVTQTPRYLIKTRGQQVTLSCSPISGHRSVSWYQQTPGQGLQFLFEYFSETQRNKGNFPGRFSGRQFSNSRSEMNVSTLELGDSALYLCASSLDGAGANVLTFGAGSRLTVL.

This clone was detected a few times. The CDR3 sequence: CASSPTGLEGQYF. In DNA, the CDR3 is TGTGCCAGCAGCCCGACAGGTCTTGAGGGGCAGTACTTC. The genes are TRBV11-2 and TRBJ2-7, with D possibly being TRBD1 (6 bases). Trimming removed 5 bases at V and 9 bases at J, with 17 bases between. The CDR3 runs 13 residues. The germline V gene has CDR1 SGHAT and CDR2 FQNNGV.

This clone was observed once. The chain carries TRBV4-1 and TRBJ2-3, with 7 positions matching TRBD2. J lost 4 bases, V lost 3 bases, and 1 base had no gene match. The CDR3 covers 13 residues. Germline-derived CDR1 and CDR2 are MGHRA and YSYEKL. The CDR3 loop reads CASSHGGADTQYF. CDR3 nucleotides: TGCGCCAGCAGCCATGGGGGGGCAGATACGCAGTATTTT.

This chain connects TRBV7-3 to TRBJ1-1, with a weak D call TRBD1 (5 bases). CDR1 and CDR2 from the germline V gene are SGHTA and FQGTGA. Trimming pared 1 base from V and 5 bases from J, leaving 17 bases between. The CDR3 has 16 amino acids. In DNA form, the CDR3 reads TGTGCCAGCAGCTTAATGAGGGGCGGGGTAAGGACTGAAGCTTTCTTT. Its protein is CASSLMRGGVRTEAFF.

J is TRBJ2-3 and V is TRBV30; TRBD2 matches 11 bases. The CDR3 is 17 residues long. The germline V gene has CDR1 GTSNPN and CDR2 SVGIG (reference sequence). The V segment lost 4 bases and the J segment 2 bases; nucleotides outside the gene matches: 11. The CDR3 here is CAWTTTSGGSPTDTQYF. The DNA of the CDR3 is TGTGCCTGGACGACCACTAGCGGGGGTTCGCCCACAGATACGCAGTATTTT.

The chain employs TRBV7-8 and TRBJ2-1; 7 bases map to TRBD2. CDR1 and CDR2 (germline): SGHVS, FQNEAQ. The CDR3 has 14 residues. The V segment lost 3 bases and the J segment 5 bases; nucleotides outside the gene matches: 4. The CDR3, as DNA: TGTGCCAGCAGCTTCGGGGGGTGGGACAATGAGCAGTTCTTC. Its protein is CASSFGGWDNEQFF.

Concerning this clone: Other DNA sequences in this specimen translate into the identical CDR3. The gene calls are TRBV7-2 and TRBJ2-1, with 12 bases matching TRBD2. The V segment lost 1 base and the J segment 3 bases; nucleotides outside the gene matches: 1. The germline gives CDR1 SGHTA, CDR2 FQGNSA. The CDR3 is 16 residues long. The CDR3 protein is CASSLGLAGVYNEQFF. The DNA of the CDR3 is TGTGCCAGCAGCTTAGGACTAGCGGGGGTCTACAATGAGCAGTTCTTC.

This clone has a handful of counts. This rearrangement joins TRBV2 to TRBJ2-5; D perhaps matches TRBD2 (5 bases). The CDR3 has 12 residues. V gave up 8 bases and J gave up 4 bases, with 11 bases separating them. Germline V gene lookup returns CDR1 SNHLY and CDR2 FYNNEI. The CDR3 DNA reads as TGTGCCAGCGGTCGGGATGGAGAGACCCAGTACTTC. Protein: CASGRDGETQYF.

The chain employs TRBV7-3 and TRBJ2-2; the D is unclear. The germline V gene has CDR1 SGHTA and CDR2 FQGTGA. This CDR3 is 12 amino acids long. The V end was cut by 4 bases, the J end by 4 bases, with 4 bases between. The CDR3 sequence is CASSSLTGELFF. The CDR3 coding sequence is TGTGCCAGCAGCTCCCTCACCGGGGAGCTGTTTTTT.

The chain employs TRBV19 and TRBJ1-2; 8 nucleotides agree with TRBD1. Losses at the gene ends were 5 bases for V and 8 bases for J; bases not matched to a gene: 13. Germline lookup yields CDR1 LNHDA and CDR2 SQIVND (reference sequence). The CDR3 runs to 15 residues. As DNA, the CDR3 is TGTGCCAGTAGTGACAGGGGTGCTATCGCGTGGGGCTACACCTTC. Protein product: CASSDRGAIAWGYTF.

The J gene is TRBJ1-6, the V gene TRBV5-1; 7 nucleotides agree with TRBD1. V shed 4 bases, J shed 7 bases, and the junction held 11 bases outside the gene matches. Germline V gene sequence: CDR1 SGHRS, CDR2 YFSETQ. There are 16 residues in the CDR3. The CDR3 DNA is TGCGCCAGCAGCCCCTCGAGCAGGGGGAGGAATTCACCCCTCCACTTT. The encoded protein is CASSPSSRGRNSPLHF.

The chain has TRBV21-1 and TRBJ2-2; the D call in the table, TRBD1, was not verified against the DNA. TRBV21-1 is a listed pseudogene. The CDR3 totals 18 residues. This CDR3 is CASKKRGPYGQKAGELFF. DNA of the CDR3: TGTGCCAGCAAAAAAAGGGGACCTTACGGACAGAAGGCCGGGGAGCTGTTTTTT.

This clone was seen a handful of times. The chain has TRBV5-4 and TRBJ2-7, with a possible D match to TRBD2 (5 bases). Germline CDR1 is SGHNT and CDR2 is YYREEE (reference sequence). CDR3 size: 15 residues. Trimming removed 2 bases from V and 1 base from J, with 13 bases in between. In nucleotides, the CDR3 is TGTGCCAGCAGCTTTGGGAATAGCGTTTCCTACGAGCAGTACTTC. Translated: CASSFGNSVSYEQYF.

The rearrangement joins TRBV4-2 to TRBJ2-1; 8 bases are a match to TRBD2. CDR1 is LGHNA and CDR2 is YNFKEQ in the germline V gene. The junction had 7 bases not matched to a gene; V was cut back by 1 base and J by 5 bases. The CDR3 has 16 residues. The CDR3 here is CASSQGRTGGNNEQFF. The CDR3 coding sequence is TGTGCCAGCAGCCAAGGGCGTACGGGGGGGAACAATGAGCAGTTCTTC.